These 8 T cell receptor beta chains were sequenced from one sample in a study of blood T cell repertoires in COVID-19. The table came from immunoSEQ multiplex PCR; TCRdb's copy has only in-frame clones and leaves some out. The sample has tens of thousands of clones, about 72% seen once; the top ten hold roughly an eighth. The sequenced sample consisted of peripheral blood. These receptors originate from an elderly man with acute or convalescent COVID-19.

V usage is TRBV4-1 and J usage is TRBJ1-4; TRBD1 matches at 10 bases. The germline V gene encodes CDR1 MGHRA and CDR2 YSYEKL. The junction had 4 bases not matched to a gene; V was cut back by 4 bases and J by 5 bases. The CDR3 extends over 15 amino acids. DNA for the CDR3: TGCGCCAGCAGCCGAGGGGACAGGGGAAATGAAAAACTGTTTTTT. Its translation: CASSRGDRGNEKLFF.

The J gene is TRBJ1-1, the V gene TRBV11-3, with unresolved D. The CDR3 sequence is 12 residues long. The V end was cut by 3 bases, the J end by 9 bases, with 11 bases between. Per germline, CDR1 SGHNT and CDR2 YENEEA. The CDR3 sequence is CASSLLLQQAFF. The CDR3 coding sequence is TGTGCCAGCAGCTTGCTTCTACAGCAAGCTTTCTTT.

The chain couples TRBV30 to TRBJ1-4; D gene uncertain. This CDR3 has 12 amino acids. Germline V gives CDR1 GTSNPN, CDR2 SVGIG (reference sequence). V shed 2 bases and J shed 8 bases, with 9 bases lying between them. The CDR3 is CAWSPGKEKLFF. DNA for the CDR3: TGTGCCTGGAGTCCCGGGAAGGAAAAACTGTTTTTT. Supplemented by reference TRBV30 and TRBJ1-4, the full variable domain reads SQTIHQWPATLVQPVGSPLSLECTVEGTSNPNLYWYRQAAGRGLQLLFYSVGIGQISSEVPQNLSASRPQDRQFILSSKKLLLSDSGFYLCAWSPGKEKLFFGSGTQLSVL.

There are a few counts of this clone. The chain combines TRBV2 with TRBJ2-3; D may be TRBD2 (6 bases). The CDR3 sequence is 14 residues long. With 1 base removed from V and 4 bases from J, the gap between germline ends came to 9 bases. Germline CDR1 and CDR2: SNHLY and FYNNEI. DNA of the CDR3: TGTGCCAGCAGTGAAGAGGCTAGCGCAGATACGCAGTATTTT. This translates into CASSEEASADTQYF.

This clone was detected a few times. The rearrangement uses TRBV27 and TRBJ2-2; D gene uncertain. CDR3 length: 18 residues. From germline, CDR1 is MNHEY and CDR2 SMNVEV (reference sequence). Trimming cost V 6 bases and J 0 bases, with 20 bases left between them. The DNA for the CDR3 is TGTGCCAGCAGAAACTACGCGTTCACAAGTTCGAACACCGGGGAGCTGTTTTTT. Translation gives CASRNYAFTSSNTGELFF.

The chain uses TRBV6-1 and TRBJ2-7, with D possibly being TRBD1 (6 bases). The germline CDR1 and CDR2 sequences are MNHNS and SASEGT. Trimming took off 2 bases at V and 6 bases at J, with 14 bases between the two ends. The CDR3 extends over 14 amino acids. The chain's CDR3 is CASSEIGSGVEQYF. The CDR3 nucleotides read TGTGCCAGCAGTGAAATTGGGTCAGGGGTCGAGCAGTACTTC.

This clone occurred a few times. The rearrangement uses TRBV18 and TRBJ2-3; weak D call: TRBD2 (5 bases). The CDR3 loop spans 14 amino acids. The germline CDR1 and CDR2 sequences are KGHSH and LQKENI. V was shortened by 5 bases and J by 6 bases, with 15 bases between the two germline ends. The CDR3 sequence is CASSTRSEGDTQYF. In nucleotides, the CDR3 is TGTGCCAGCTCAACCCGTTCTGAGGGCGATACGCAGTATTTT.

This chain uses TRBV7-8 with TRBJ2-7; unclear D gene. V was shortened by 4 bases and J by 0 bases, with 13 bases between the two germline ends. Looked up from germline, CDR1 is SGHVS and CDR2 is FQNEAQ. The CDR3 runs to 15 residues. Written as DNA, the CDR3 is TGTGCCAGCAGCTCCTCAGGTTACCTCTCCTACGAGCAGTACTTC. This gives the protein CASSSSGYLSYEQYF.